The 8 T cell receptor beta chains in this list originate from one sample, sequenced in a study of long-term antiretroviral therapy in people with HIV. The run of the v3.0 immunoSEQ assay was at survey level. Sequencing used immunoSEQ multiplex PCR; TCRdb keeps in-frame clones, though not all of them. The data hold about 20,000 clones, with roughly 80% observed a single time. Source: unsorted PBMCs, taken 0.6 years after starting antiretroviral therapy. The receptors were gathered from a woman between 18 and 30 years old with HIV.

V is TRBV7-9 and J is TRBJ2-3, with 9 positions matching TRBD1. J gave up 4 bases and V 4 bases, and 18 bases lay outside the gene matches. Germline CDR1 is SEHNR and CDR2 is FQNEAQ (reference sequence). CDR3 length: 19 residues. The CDR3 spells CASSSKYRGQGTGPDTQYF. CDR3 sequence (DNA): TGTGCCAGCAGCTCCAAATACAGAGGACAGGGGACGGGCCCAGATACGCAGTATTTT.

The chain uses TRBV19 and TRBJ1-4; TRBD1 agrees at 7 bases. The CDR3 covers 15 residues. V was clipped by 3 bases and J by 7 bases; unmatched bases: 8. Germline V gives CDR1 LNHDA, CDR2 SQIVND (reference sequence). In DNA, the CDR3 is TGTGCCAGTAGTATTCGACAGGGTGTTGGTGAAAAACTGTTTTTT. Translating it yields CASSIRQGVGEKLFF.

The V and J genes are TRBV6-6 and TRBJ1-5, with no clear D. CDR3 length: 16 amino acids. Per the germline V gene, CDR1 is MNHNY and CDR2 is SVGAGI (reference sequence). V lost 0 bases and J lost 4, with 13 bases in between. This CDR3 is CASSYSKGGGNQPQHF. CDR3 coding DNA: TGTGCCAGCAGTTACTCAAAGGGAGGCGGGAATCAGCCCCAGCATTTT.

V usage is TRBV10-3 and J usage is TRBJ2-7; D is perhaps TRBD1 (6 bases). The CDR3 spans 15 residues. Germline CDR1 reads ENHRY; CDR2 reads SYGVKD. The V end lost 2 bases, the J end lost 0 bases, and 11 bases lay between the germline ends. The CDR3 coding sequence is TGTGCCATCAGTGAGACAGGGCTCAGCTCCTACGAGCAGTACTTC. Encoded protein: CAISETGLSSYEQYF.

The V and J genes are TRBV7-2 and TRBJ2-5; D is undetermined. Germline loops: CDR1 SGHTA, CDR2 FQGNSA. This CDR3 has 13 amino acids. V lost 4 bases and J 3 bases, leaving 9 bases between the germline ends. In nucleotides, the CDR3 is TGTGCCAGCAGCTCTCGATTCGAAGAGACCCAGTACTTC. It is translated as CASSSRFEETQYF.

CDR3 sequence reads: CASSIGPVMETEIYPNYGYTF. CDR3 nucleotide sequence: TGTGCCAGTAGTATTGGACCGGTCATGGAGACAGAGATCTACCCTAACTATGGCTACACCTTC. This rearrangement joins TRBV19 to TRBJ1-2, with a weak D call TRBD1 (5 bases). Germline CDR1 LNHDA, CDR2 SQIVND (reference sequence). This CDR3 contains 21 residues. The V gene lost 3 bases and the J gene lost 0 bases, with 29 bases spanning the gap.

The chain couples TRBV2 to TRBJ2-3; D unresolved. Germline V CDR1 and CDR2: SNHLY, FYNNEI. V lost 7 bases and J 0 bases, leaving 14 bases between the germline ends. The CDR3 runs to 15 residues. CDR3 coding DNA: TGTGCCAGCATATTGTTCTCCGCTAGCACAGATACGCAGTATTTT. Protein sequence: CASILFSASTDTQYF.

This clone appeared a single time. V usage is TRBV15 and J usage is TRBJ2-7, with unresolved D. Deletions cut 1 base from V and 6 bases from J, with 10 bases between. The CDR3 spans 13 residues. Germline V gene lookup returns CDR1 LNHNV and CDR2 YYDKDF (reference sequence). The CDR3 loop reads CATSRGPQSEQYF. The DNA for the CDR3 is TGTGCCACCAGCAGAGGGCCCCAGAGCGAGCAGTACTTC.